This is a list of T cell receptor beta chains from one sample in a study of identical twins. TCRdb independently ran MiXCR on the 5' RACE reads; one entry per CDR3 protein. The table lists fewer than 650,000 distinct CDR3 sequences, 9.5% to 10% of them singletons. These sequences were also reported in another study, on yellow fever vaccine responses in identical twins.

Sequencing was performed on PBMCs. These receptors were taken from a woman aged 18-29 years in good health. Each CDR3 is given with its conserved first and last residue. The order of the fields is J gene, clone size, D gene, V gene, CDR3 protein, CDR3 DNA. D genes are given only for firm matches. Size is omitted from some rows. Given values are once, few, many or a class for expanded clones.

j_gene: TRBJ2-1; abundance: many; d_gene: NA; v_gene: TRBV5-1; CDR3aa: CASSRDGSYNEQFF; CDR3nt: TGCGCCAGCAGCCGGGACGGATCATACAATGAGCAGTTCTTC
j_gene: TRBJ2-7; abundance: many; d_gene: NA; v_gene: TRBV29-1; CDR3aa: CSVILGEYEQYF; CDR3nt: TGCAGCGTCATTTTAGGGGAATACGAGCAGTACTTC
j_gene: TRBJ2-7; abundance: NA; d_gene: TRBD2; v_gene: TRBV7-6; CDR3aa: CASSKTSGGAKLYEQYF; CDR3nt: TGTGCCAGCAGCAAGACTAGCGGGGGGGCTAAGTTGTACGAGCAGTACTTC
j_gene: TRBJ2-7; abundance: few; d_gene: NA; v_gene: TRBV7-9; CDR3aa: CASSLSTSEVHEQYF; CDR3nt: TGTGCCAGCAGCTTATCAACTAGTGAAGTCCACGAGCAGTACTTC
j_gene: TRBJ2-3; abundance: few; d_gene: NA; v_gene: TRBV6-1; CDR3aa: CASSEGRTDTQYF; CDR3nt: TGTGCCAGCAGTGAGGGCAGGACAGATACGCAGTATTTT
j_gene: TRBJ2-2; abundance: many; d_gene: NA; v_gene: TRBV7-9; CDR3aa: CASSPPGTGELFF; CDR3nt: TGTGCCAGCAGCCCTCCCGGGACCGGGGAGCTGTTTTTT
j_gene: TRBJ2-5; abundance: many; d_gene: NA; v_gene: TRBV3-1; CDR3aa: CASSQDPGQETQYF; CDR3nt: TGTGCCAGCAGCCAAGATCCAGGACAAGAGACCCAGTACTTC
j_gene: TRBJ2-5; abundance: few; d_gene: NA; v_gene: TRBV7-9; CDR3aa: CASSSRGDRGQETQYF; CDR3nt: TGTGCCAGCAGCTCTAGGGGGGATCGGGGCCAAGAGACCCAGTACTTC
j_gene: TRBJ2-4; abundance: many; d_gene: NA; v_gene: TRBV21-1; CDR3aa: CANVTGGKKNIQYF; CDR3nt: TGTGCCAACGTTACGGGGGGAAAAAAAAACATTCAGTACTTC
j_gene: TRBJ1-1; abundance: many; d_gene: NA; v_gene: TRBV3-1; CDR3aa: CASSRRGGARYTEAFF; CDR3nt: TGTGCCAGCAGCCGGCGCGGGGGGGCTAGGTACACTGAAGCTTTCTTT
j_gene: TRBJ2-1; abundance: many; d_gene: TRBD2; v_gene: TRBV12-3/TRBV12-4; CDR3aa: CASRNTGTSVEQFF; CDR3nt: TGTGCCAGCAGGAACACCGGGACTAGCGTAGAGCAGTTCTTC
j_gene: TRBJ2-5; abundance: few; d_gene: NA; v_gene: TRBV20-1; CDR3aa: CSASFQVQETQYF; CDR3nt: TGCAGTGCTAGTTTCCAGGTCCAAGAGACCCAGTACTTC
j_gene: TRBJ1-1; abundance: few; d_gene: NA; v_gene: TRBV12-3/TRBV12-4; CDR3aa: CASSLSSGTEAFF; CDR3nt: TGTGCCAGCAGTTTAAGTAGTGGGACTGAAGCTTTCTTT
j_gene: TRBJ2-3; abundance: NA; d_gene: TRBD2; v_gene: TRBV20-1; CDR3aa: CSARDLAGSSTDTQYF; CDR3nt: TGCAGTGCTAGAGATCTAGCGGGGAGTAGCACAGATACGCAGTATTTT
j_gene: TRBJ2-1; abundance: NA; d_gene: NA; v_gene: TRBV29-1; CDR3aa: CSSEGARNNEQFF; CDR3nt: TGCAGCTCCGAAGGCGCTAGAAACAATGAGCAGTTCTTC
j_gene: TRBJ1-4; abundance: few; d_gene: NA; v_gene: TRBV28; CDR3aa: CASSLSGGTEKLFF; CDR3nt: TGTGCCAGCAGTTTATCGGGGGGCACCGAAAAACTGTTTTTT
j_gene: TRBJ2-7; abundance: many; d_gene: NA; v_gene: TRBV7-3; CDR3aa: CASSLNPGREQYF; CDR3nt: TGTGCCAGCAGCTTAAACCCAGGGAGGGAGCAGTACTTC
j_gene: TRBJ1-6; abundance: many; d_gene: NA; v_gene: TRBV12-3/TRBV12-4; CDR3aa: CASSPQGHRSYNSPLHF; CDR3nt: TGTGCCAGCAGCCCCCAGGGGCATCGCTCCTATAATTCACCCCTCCACTTT